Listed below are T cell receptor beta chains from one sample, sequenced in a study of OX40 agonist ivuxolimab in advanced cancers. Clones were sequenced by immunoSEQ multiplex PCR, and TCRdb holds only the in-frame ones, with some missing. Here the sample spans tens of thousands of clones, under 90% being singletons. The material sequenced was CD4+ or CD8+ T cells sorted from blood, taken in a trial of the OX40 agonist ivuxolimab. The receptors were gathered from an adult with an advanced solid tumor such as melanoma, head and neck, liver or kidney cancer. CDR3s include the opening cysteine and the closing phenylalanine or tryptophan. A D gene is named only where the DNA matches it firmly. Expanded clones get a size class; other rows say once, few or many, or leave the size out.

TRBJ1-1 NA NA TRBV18 TGTGCCAGCTCACCACAAACAGGGATTCAAGGTGAAGCTTTCTTT CASSPQTGIQGEAFF
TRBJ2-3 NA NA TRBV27 TGTGCCAGCAGTTTAGTGGGTACTAGCACAGATACGCAGTATTTT CASSLVGTSTDTQYF
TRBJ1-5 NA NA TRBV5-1 TGCGCCAGCAGCTTAATACCGGTACAGGGAACCCATCAGCCCCAGCATTTT CASSLIPVQGTHQPQHF
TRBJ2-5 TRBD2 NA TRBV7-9 TGTGCCAGCAGCCCTAGCGGAGGGTTGCAAGAGACCCAGTACTTC CASSPSGGLQETQYF
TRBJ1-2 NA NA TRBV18 TGTGCCAGCTCACCACCGTCTAGGGCGGAGTATGGCTACACCTTC CASSPPSRAEYGYTF
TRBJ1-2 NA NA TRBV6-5 TGTGCCAGCAGTTACCAGGAAAACTATGGCTACACCTTC CASSYQENYGYTF
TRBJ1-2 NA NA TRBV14 TGTGCCAGCACCTCGTCCTCCGGGGGCTACACCTTC CASTSSSGGYTF
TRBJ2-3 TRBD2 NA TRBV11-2 TGTGCCAGCAGCTTACCGACTAGCGGGAGACCTACGCAGTATTTT CASSLPTSGRPTQYF
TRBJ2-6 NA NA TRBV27 TGTGCCAGCAGTCCCCGAAGTACTGGGGCCAACGTCCTGACTTTC CASSPRSTGANVLTF
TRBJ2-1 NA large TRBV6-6 TGTGCCAGCAGGCCGGAGTATCCCTACAATGAGCAGTTCTTC CASRPEYPYNEQFF